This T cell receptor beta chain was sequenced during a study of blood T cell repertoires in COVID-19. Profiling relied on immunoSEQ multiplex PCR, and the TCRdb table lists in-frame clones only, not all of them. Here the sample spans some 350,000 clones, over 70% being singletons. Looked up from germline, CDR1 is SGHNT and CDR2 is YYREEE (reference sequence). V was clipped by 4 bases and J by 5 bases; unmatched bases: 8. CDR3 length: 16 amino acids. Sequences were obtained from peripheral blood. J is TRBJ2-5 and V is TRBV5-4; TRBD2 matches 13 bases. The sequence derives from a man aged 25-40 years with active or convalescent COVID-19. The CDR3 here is CASSPRTSGRGETQYF. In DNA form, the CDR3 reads TGTGCCAGCAGCCCGCGGACTAGCGGGAGAGGCGAGACCCAGTACTTC.